This TCR beta chain was recorded in a study of T cells in Graves' hyperthyroidism and ophthalmopathy. Study-wide results and caveats: Model-based prediction identified ophthalmopathy a median about 6 months prior to its onset.

For this clonotype: Its target is unknown. Relative to the germline gene, one junction end is altered; a read error may explain this.

Researchers took RNA transcripts and amplified the TCR beta CDR3 regions from them. The TCR CDR3 was amplified in a first-round RT-PCR using the HTBI primer set. TCRdb used MiXCR to reprocess the multiplex PCR reads, holding one entry per CDR3 protein. The sample carries 550,000 to 600,000 distinct CDR3 sequences, around 14% recorded once. The CDR3 sequence is 17 residues long. Looked up from germline, CDR1 is SEHNR and CDR2 is FQNEAQ (reference sequence). Pregnant or lactating patients were excluded, as were those with uncontrolled infection or other autoimmune disease. Diagnoses were made from clinical symptoms, serum measures (thyroxine and TRAb), thyroid ultrasound and orbital computed tomography.

The origin of this receptor is a woman between 18 and 29 years old with Graves' ophthalmopathy. The chain links TRBV7-9 to TRBJ2-3, with 9 bases lining up with TRBD2. The sequenced material came from blood. In DNA, the CDR3 is TGCGCCAGCCAGACTAGCGGTTCGGTCTTGAGCACAGATACGCAGTATTTT. Amino acids: CASQTSGSVLSTDTQYF.